The clone carrying this T cell receptor beta chain was counted a few times. Via MiXCR, TCRdb re-called the 5' RACE reads, giving one row per CDR3 protein. The sample contains roughly 68,000 distinct CDR3 sequences, about 6% of which appear only once. This CDR3 has 16 residues. The V gene lost 2 bases and the J gene lost 3 bases, with 17 bases spanning the gap. In germline, CDR1 is MNHEY, CDR2 SVGAGI. The data stem from a study of T cells after yellow fever vaccination. The chain couples TRBV6-5 to TRBJ2-7, with a weak D call TRBD1 (5 bases). The sample in question was CD8+ T cells sorted from PBMCs, obtained around 45 days after the first yellow fever vaccination. The origin of this receptor is a man aged 18 to 29 who received the YFV17D yellow fever vaccine. CDR3 in DNA: TGTGCCAGCAGTTACCACCGACAGCCAGAAGGCTACGAGCAGTACTTC. Amino acids: CASSYHRQPEGYEQYF.